The T cell receptor beta chain described here comes from a study of shared clonotypes between healthy human individuals. Sequencing used immunoSEQ multiplex PCR; TCRdb keeps in-frame clones, though not all of them. Here the sample spans 950,000 to 1,300,000 clones, 70% to 80% being singletons. CDR3 length equals 17 residues. Sequences were obtained from memory CD4+ T cells sorted from blood. Noted subset: CD45RA-negative fraction. The sequence was obtained from a man between 18 and 29 years old in good health. V gene TRBV7-5 combines with J gene TRBJ1-3. TRBV7-5 is tagged as a pseudogene. As DNA, the CDR3 is TGTGCCAGAAGCTTAAAGGAGGAGGTGTCCTCTGGAAACACCATATATTTT. It encodes CARSLKEEVSSGNTIYF.